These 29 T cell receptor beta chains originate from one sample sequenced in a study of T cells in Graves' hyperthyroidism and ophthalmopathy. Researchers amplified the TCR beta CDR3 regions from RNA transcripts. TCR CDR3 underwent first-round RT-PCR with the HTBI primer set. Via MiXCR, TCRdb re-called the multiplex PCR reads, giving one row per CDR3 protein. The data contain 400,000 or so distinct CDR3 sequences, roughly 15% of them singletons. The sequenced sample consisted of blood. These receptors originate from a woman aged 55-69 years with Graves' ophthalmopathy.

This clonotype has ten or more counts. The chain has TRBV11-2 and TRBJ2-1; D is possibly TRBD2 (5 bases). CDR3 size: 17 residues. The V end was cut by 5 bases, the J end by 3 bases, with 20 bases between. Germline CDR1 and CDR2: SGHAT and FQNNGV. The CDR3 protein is CASSLAWAGWDYNEQFF. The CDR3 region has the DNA TGTGCCAGCAGCCTAGCTTGGGCAGGATGGGACTACAATGAGCAGTTCTTC.

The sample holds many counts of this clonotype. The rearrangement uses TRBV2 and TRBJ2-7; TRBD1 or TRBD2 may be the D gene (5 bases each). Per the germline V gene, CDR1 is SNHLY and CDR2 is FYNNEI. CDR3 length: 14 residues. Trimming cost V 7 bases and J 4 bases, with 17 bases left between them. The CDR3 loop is CASIDSGPPYEQYF. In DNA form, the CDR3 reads TGTGCCAGCATTGACTCGGGGCCCCCTTACGAGCAGTACTTC. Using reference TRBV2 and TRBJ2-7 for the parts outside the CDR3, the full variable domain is EPEVTQTPSHQVTQMGQEVILRCVPISNHLYFYWYRQILGQKVEFLVSFYNNEISEKSEIFDDQFSVERPDGSNFTLKIRSTKLEDSAMYFCASIDSGPPYEQYFGPGTRLTVT.

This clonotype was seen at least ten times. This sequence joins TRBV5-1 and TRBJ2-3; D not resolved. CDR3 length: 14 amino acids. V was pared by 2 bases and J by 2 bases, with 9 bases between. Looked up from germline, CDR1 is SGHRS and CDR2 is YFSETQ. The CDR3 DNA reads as TGCGCCAGCAGCTTCGGCTACAACACAGATACGCAGTATTTT. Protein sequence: CASSFGYNTDTQYF.

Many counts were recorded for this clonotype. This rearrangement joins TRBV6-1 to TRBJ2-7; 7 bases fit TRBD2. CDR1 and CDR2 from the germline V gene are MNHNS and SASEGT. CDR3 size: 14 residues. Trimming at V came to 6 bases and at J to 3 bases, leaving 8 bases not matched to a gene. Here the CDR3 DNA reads TGTGCCAGCAGGGTGAGCGGGACCGGCTACGAGCAGTACTTC. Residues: CASRVSGTGYEQYF.

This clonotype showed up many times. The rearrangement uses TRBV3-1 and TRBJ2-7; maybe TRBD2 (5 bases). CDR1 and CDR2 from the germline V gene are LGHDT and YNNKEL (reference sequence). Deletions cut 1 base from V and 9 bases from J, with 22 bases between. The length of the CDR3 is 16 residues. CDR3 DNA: TGTGCCAGCAGCCAAGTTGGAGGAACCACCTTACGAGGGCAGTACTTC. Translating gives CASSQVGGTTLRGQYF.

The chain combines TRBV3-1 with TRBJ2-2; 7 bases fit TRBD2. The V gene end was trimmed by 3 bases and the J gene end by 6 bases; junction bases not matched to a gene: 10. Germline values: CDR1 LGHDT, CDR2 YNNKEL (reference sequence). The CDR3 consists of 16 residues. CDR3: CASSQGTGAGAGELFF. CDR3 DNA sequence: TGTGCCAGCAGCCAGGGGACCGGCGCGGGGGCCGGGGAGCTGTTTTTT.

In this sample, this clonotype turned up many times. This CDR3 is CASSLRPLYPRQGARNTEAFF. The CDR3 DNA follows: TGTGCCAGCAGCTTACGCCCCCTATACCCGAGACAGGGGGCGCGGAACACTGAAGCTTTCTTT. This chain uses TRBV11-2 with TRBJ1-1; the match to TRBD1 covers 10 bases. Trimming cost V 2 bases and J 1 base; bases outside gene matches: 19. The CDR3 is made up of 21 amino acids. CDR1 and CDR2 from the germline V gene are SGHAT and FQNNGV.

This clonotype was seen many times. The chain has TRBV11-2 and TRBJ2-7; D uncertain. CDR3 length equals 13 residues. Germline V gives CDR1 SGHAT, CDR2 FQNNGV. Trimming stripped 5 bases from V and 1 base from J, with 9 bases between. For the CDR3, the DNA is TGTGCCAGCAGCACAACAGCTTCCTACGAGCAGTACTTC. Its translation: CASSTTASYEQYF. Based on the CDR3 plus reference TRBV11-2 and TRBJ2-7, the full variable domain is EAGVAQSPRYKIIEKRQSVAFWCNPISGHATLYWYQQILGQGPKLLIQFQNNGVVDDSQLPKDRFSAERLKGVDSTLKIQPAKLEDSAVYLCASSTTASYEQYFGPGTRLTVT.

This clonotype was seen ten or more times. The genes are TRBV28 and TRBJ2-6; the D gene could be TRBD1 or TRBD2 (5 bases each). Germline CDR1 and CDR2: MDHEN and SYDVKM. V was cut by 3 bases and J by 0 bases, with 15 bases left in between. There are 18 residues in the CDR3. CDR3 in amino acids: CASSLGSGRTSGANVLTF. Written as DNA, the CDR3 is TGTGCCAGCAGTTTGGGTTCGGGACGGACCTCTGGGGCCAACGTCCTGACTTTC.

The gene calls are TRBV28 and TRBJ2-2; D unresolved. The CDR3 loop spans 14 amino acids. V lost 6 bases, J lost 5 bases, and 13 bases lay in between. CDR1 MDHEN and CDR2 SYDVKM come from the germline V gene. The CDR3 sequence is CASSWVGATGELFF. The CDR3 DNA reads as TGTGCCAGCAGCTGGGTAGGAGCTACCGGGGAGCTGTTTTTT. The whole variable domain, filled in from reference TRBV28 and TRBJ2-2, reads DVKVTQSSRYLVKRTGEKVFLECVQDMDHENMFWYRQDPGLGLRLIYFSYDVKMKEKGDIPEGYSVSREKKERFSLILESASTNQTSMYLCASSWVGATGELFFGEGSRLTVL.

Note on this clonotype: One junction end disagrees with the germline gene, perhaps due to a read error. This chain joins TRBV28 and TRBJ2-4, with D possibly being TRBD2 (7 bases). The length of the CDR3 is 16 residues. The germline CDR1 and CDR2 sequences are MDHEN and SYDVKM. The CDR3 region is CASSLGGGGSKNIQHF. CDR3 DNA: TGTGCCAGCAGCTTAGGGGGAGGGGGATCCAAAAACATTCAGCACTTC.

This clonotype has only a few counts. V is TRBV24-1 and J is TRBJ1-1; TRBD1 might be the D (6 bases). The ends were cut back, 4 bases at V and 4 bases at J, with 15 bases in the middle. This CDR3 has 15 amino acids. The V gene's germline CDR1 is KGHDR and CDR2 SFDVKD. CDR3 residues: CATSDQGRGVTEAFF. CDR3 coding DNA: TGTGCCACCAGTGACCAGGGGAGGGGTGTCACTGAAGCTTTCTTT.

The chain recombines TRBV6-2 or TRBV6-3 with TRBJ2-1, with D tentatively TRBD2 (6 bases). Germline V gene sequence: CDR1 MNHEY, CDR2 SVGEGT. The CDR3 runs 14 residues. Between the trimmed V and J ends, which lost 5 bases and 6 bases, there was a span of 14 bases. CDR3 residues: CASSVGPGVNEQFF. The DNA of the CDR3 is TGTGCCAGCAGTGTGGGGCCGGGGGTCAATGAGCAGTTCTTC.

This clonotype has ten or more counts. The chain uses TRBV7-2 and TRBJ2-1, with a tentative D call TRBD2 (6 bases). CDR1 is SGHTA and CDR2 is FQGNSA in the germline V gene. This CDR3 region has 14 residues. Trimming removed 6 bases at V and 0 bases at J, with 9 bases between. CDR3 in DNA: TGTGCCAGCAGACCGGACTACTCCTACAATGAGCAGTTCTTC. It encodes CASRPDYSYNEQFF.

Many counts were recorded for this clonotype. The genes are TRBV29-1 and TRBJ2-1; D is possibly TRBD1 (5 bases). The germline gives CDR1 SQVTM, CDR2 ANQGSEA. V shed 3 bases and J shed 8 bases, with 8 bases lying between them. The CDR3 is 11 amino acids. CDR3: CSVEEGDEQFF. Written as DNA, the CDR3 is TGCAGCGTTGAGGAAGGGGATGAGCAGTTCTTC.

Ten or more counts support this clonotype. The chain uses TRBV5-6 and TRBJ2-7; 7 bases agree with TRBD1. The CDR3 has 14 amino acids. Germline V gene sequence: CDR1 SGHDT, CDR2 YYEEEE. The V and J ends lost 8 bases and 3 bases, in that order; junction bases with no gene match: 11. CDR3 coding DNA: TGTGCCAGTCACCCCCGGACAGGACTCTACGAGCAGTACTTC. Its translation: CASHPRTGLYEQYF.

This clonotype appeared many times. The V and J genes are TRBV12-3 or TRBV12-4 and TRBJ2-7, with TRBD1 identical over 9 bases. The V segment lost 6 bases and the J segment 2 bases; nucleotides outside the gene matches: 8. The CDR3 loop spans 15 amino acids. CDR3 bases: TGTGCCAGCAGCGGACCGGGACAGGGACCCTACGAGCAGTACTTC. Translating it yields CASSGPGQGPYEQYF.

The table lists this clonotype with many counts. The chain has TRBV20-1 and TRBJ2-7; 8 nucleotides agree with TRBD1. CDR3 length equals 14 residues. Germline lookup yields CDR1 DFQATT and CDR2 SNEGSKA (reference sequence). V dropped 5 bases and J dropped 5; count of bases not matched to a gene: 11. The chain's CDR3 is CSALDGTGSNEQYF. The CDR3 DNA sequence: TGCAGTGCTTTAGACGGGACAGGCTCTAACGAGCAGTACTTC.

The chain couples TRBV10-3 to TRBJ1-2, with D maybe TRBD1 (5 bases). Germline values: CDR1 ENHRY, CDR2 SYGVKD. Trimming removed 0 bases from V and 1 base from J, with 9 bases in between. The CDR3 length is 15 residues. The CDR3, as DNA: TGTGCCATCAGTGAGTCAGCAGGGATTAACTATGGCTACACCTTC. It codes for CAISESAGINYGYTF.

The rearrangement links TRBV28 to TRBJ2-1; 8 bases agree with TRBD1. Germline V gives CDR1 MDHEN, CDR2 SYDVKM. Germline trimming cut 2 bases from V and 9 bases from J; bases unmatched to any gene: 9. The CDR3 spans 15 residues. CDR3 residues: CASSLGTGPNTEQFF. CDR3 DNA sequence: TGTGCCAGCAGTTTAGGGACAGGCCCTAACACTGAGCAGTTCTTC. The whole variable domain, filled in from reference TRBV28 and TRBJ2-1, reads DVKVTQSSRYLVKRTGEKVFLECVQDMDHENMFWYRQDPGLGLRLIYFSYDVKMKEKGDIPEGYSVSREKKERFSLILESASTNQTSMYLCASSLGTGPNTEQFFGPGTRLTVL.

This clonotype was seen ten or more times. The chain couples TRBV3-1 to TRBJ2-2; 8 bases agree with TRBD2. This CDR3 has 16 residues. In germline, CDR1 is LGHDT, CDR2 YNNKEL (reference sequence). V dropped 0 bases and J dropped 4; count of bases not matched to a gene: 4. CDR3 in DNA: TGTGCCAGCAGCCAAGAGGGACTAGGAGGCACCGGGGAGCTGTTTTTT. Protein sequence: CASSQEGLGGTGELFF.

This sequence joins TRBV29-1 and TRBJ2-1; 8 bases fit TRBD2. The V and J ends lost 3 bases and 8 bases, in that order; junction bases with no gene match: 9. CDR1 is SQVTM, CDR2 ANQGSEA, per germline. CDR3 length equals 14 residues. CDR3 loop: CSVDLGLVSHEQFF. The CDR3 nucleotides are TGCAGCGTTGACCTGGGACTAGTGTCCCATGAGCAGTTCTTC.

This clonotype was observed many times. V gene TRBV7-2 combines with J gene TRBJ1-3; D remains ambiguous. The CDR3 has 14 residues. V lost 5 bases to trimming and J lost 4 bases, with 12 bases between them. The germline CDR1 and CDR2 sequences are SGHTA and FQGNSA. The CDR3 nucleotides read TGTGCCAGCAGCCGTGCGGGTCAGGGAAACACCATATATTTT. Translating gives CASSRAGQGNTIYF.

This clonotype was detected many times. The CDR3 here is CASGPSGTPSYEQYF. The DNA of the CDR3 is TGTGCTAGTGGTCCGTCCGGGACGCCTTCCTACGAGCAGTACTTC. This chain links TRBV12-5 with TRBJ2-7; D is perhaps TRBD1 or TRBD2 (5 bases each). The germline gives CDR1 LGHNT, CDR2 FRNRAP. The CDR3 is made up of 15 amino acids. The ends were cut back, 5 bases at V and 1 base at J, with 15 bases in the middle.

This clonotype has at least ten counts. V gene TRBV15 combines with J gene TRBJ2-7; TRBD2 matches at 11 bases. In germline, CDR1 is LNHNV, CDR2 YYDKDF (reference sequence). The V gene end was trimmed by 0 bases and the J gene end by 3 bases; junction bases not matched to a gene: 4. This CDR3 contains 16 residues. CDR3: CATSREGTSGFYEQYF. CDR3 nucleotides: TGTGCCACCAGCAGAGAAGGGACTAGCGGTTTCTACGAGCAGTACTTC. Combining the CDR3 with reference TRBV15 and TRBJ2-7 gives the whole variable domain DAMVIQNPRYQVTQFGKPVTLSCSQTLNHNVMYWYQQKSSQAPKLLFHYYDKDFNNEADTPDNFQSRRPNTSFCFLDIRSPGLGDTAMYLCATSREGTSGFYEQYFGPGTRLTVT.

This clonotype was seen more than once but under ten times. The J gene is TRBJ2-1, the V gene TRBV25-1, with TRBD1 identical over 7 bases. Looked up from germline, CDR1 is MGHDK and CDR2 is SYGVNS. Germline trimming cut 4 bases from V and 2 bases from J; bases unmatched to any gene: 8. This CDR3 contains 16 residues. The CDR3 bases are TGTGCCAGCAGTGGTATCACAGGGGCCACCTACAATGAGCAGTTCTTC. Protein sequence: CASSGITGATYNEQFF.

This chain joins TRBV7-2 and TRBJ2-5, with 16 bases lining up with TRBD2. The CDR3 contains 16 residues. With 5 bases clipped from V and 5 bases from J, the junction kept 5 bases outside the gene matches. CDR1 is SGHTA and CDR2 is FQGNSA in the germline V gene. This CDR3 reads CASSTGLAGGVETQYF. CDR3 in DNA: TGTGCCAGCAGCACGGGACTAGCGGGGGGGGTGGAGACCCAGTACTTC.

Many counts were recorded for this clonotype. CDR3 DNA: TGTGCCAGCAGTTTCGGGGGCGCGGATAGCAATCAGCCCCAGCATTTT. As protein: CASSFGGADSNQPQHF. V and J are TRBV28 and TRBJ1-5; D might be TRBD1 (6 bases). Trimming cost V 3 bases and J 0 bases, with 12 bases left between them. The CDR3 consists of 16 residues. Germline values: CDR1 MDHEN, CDR2 SYDVKM.

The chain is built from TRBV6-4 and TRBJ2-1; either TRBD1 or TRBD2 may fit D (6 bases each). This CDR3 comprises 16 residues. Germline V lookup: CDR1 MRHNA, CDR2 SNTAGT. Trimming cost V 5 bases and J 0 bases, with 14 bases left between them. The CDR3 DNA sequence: TGTGCCAGCAGTAAGAGGGGGGCAAGCTCCTACAATGAGCAGTTCTTC. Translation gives CASSKRGASSYNEQFF.